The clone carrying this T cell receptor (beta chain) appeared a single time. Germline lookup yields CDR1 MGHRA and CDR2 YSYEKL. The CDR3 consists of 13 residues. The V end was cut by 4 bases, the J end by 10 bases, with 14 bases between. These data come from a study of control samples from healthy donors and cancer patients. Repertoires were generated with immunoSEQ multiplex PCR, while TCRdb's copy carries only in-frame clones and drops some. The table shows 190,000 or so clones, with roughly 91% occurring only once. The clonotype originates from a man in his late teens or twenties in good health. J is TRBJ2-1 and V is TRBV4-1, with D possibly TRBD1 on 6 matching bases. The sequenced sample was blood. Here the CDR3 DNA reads TGCGCCAGCAGCCTAAACAGGGCCACCGAGCAGTTCTTC. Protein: CASSLNRATEQFF.